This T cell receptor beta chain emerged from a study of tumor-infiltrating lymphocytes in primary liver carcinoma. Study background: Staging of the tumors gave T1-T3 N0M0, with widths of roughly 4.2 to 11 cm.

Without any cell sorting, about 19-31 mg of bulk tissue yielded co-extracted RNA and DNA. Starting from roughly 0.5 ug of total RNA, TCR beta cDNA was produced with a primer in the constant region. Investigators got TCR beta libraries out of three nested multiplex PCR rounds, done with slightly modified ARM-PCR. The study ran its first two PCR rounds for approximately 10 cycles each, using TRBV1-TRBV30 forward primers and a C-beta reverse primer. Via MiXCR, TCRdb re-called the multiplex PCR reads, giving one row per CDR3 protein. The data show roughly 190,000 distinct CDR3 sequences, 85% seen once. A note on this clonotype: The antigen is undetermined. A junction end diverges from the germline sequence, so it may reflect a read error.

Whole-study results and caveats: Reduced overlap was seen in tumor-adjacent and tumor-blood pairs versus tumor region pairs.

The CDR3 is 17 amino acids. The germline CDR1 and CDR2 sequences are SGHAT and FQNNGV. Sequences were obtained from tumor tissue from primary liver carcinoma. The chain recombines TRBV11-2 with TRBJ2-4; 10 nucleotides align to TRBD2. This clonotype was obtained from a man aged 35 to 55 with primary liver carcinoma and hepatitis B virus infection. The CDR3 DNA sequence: TGTGCCAGCAGCATAGATACTAGCGGGATTGCCAATAACATTCAGTACTTC. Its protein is CASSIDTSGIANNIQYF.